The 24 T cell receptor beta chains below were found in one sample sequenced in a study of blood T cell repertoires in COVID-19. Generated by immunoSEQ multiplex PCR, the TCRdb table keeps only in-frame clones and is missing some. Among fewer than 350,000 clones listed, approximately 89% were seen once. Material: peripheral blood. The source of these receptors is a woman in her twenties or thirties with COVID-19, enrolled during active disease.

The CDR3 spells CASSLDFAGEPYNEQFF. As DNA, the CDR3 is TGTGCCAGCAGCTTAGATTTCGCGGGGGAACCCTACAATGAGCAGTTCTTC. V is TRBV7-9 and J is TRBJ2-1, with TRBD2 identical over 7 bases. The CDR3 runs to 17 residues. Looked up from germline, CDR1 is SEHNR and CDR2 is FQNEAQ (reference sequence). With 1 base clipped from V and 2 bases from J, the junction kept 8 bases outside the gene matches.

The gene calls are TRBV27 and TRBJ2-5, with TRBD2 as a possible D gene (6 bases). In germline, CDR1 is MNHEY, CDR2 SMNVEV (reference sequence). CDR3 size: 15 residues. V lost 2 bases and J lost 4, with 14 bases in between. Here the CDR3 DNA reads TGTGCCAGCAGTTTAGGGGGGACCGGGGGAGAGACCCAGTACTTC. Translation gives CASSLGGTGGETQYF.

The V and J genes are TRBV6-1 and TRBJ1-1; D might be TRBD1 (6 bases). Germline CDR1 reads MNHNS; CDR2 reads SASEGT. The germline V and J ends were trimmed by 0 bases and 4 bases, with 15 bases remaining between them. This CDR3 spans 16 amino acids. For the CDR3, the DNA is TGTGCCAGCAGTGAAGCGCTTGGGGGCGCGGGCACTGAAGCTTTCTTT. Translation: CASSEALGGAGTEAFF.

The chain uses TRBV29-1 and TRBJ2-2; a possible D gene is TRBD2 (6 bases). CDR3 length equals 13 residues. CDR1 and CDR2 from the germline V gene are SQVTM and ANQGSEA. V gave up 4 bases and J gave up 6 bases, with 12 bases separating them. CDR3 DNA: TGCAGCGTTGGAACTAGCTATGCCGGGGAGCTGTTTTTT. Encoded protein: CSVGTSYAGELFF.

This clone appeared a few times. This rearrangement joins TRBV5-1 to TRBJ1-2; D uncertain. This CDR3 region has 15 residues. Germline V lookup: CDR1 SGHRS, CDR2 YFSETQ. The germline V and J ends were trimmed by 0 bases and 2 bases, with 11 bases remaining between them. CDR3 bases: TGCGCCAGCAGCTTGGATGGGTTACAGAACTATGGCTACACCTTC. Its translation is CASSLDGLQNYGYTF.

This clone was counted a single time. The chain couples TRBV19 to TRBJ1-5; TRBD1 is a possible D gene (5 bases). Germline V lookup: CDR1 LNHDA, CDR2 SQIVND (reference sequence). The CDR3 runs 13 residues. CDR3 amino acids: CAGASYSNQPQHF. The CDR3 bases are TGTGCTGGGGCATCCTATAGCAATCAGCCCCAGCATTTT.

This chain joins TRBV29-1 and TRBJ1-1; no definite D call. The CDR3 is 13 amino acids. Trimming removed 7 bases at V and 3 bases at J, with 15 bases between. Germline CDR1 and CDR2: SQVTM and ANQGSEA. The CDR3 nucleotides read TGCAGCGCCCATGAGGAGGTGGACACTGAAGCTTTCTTT. Protein: CSAHEEVDTEAFF.

This chain connects TRBV7-9 to TRBJ1-2; no reliable D call. There are 14 residues in the CDR3. The germline V gene has CDR1 SEHNR and CDR2 FQNEAQ (reference sequence). Trimming stripped 1 base from V and 3 bases from J, with 9 bases between. The CDR3 sequence: CASSLDLGHYGYTF. In DNA form, the CDR3 reads TGTGCCAGCAGCTTAGATCTGGGCCACTATGGCTACACCTTC.

This sequence joins TRBV4-3 and TRBJ1-6; D is ambiguous. The CDR3 is made up of 14 amino acids. CDR1 is LGHNA and CDR2 is YSLEER in the germline V gene. V was trimmed by 0 bases and J by 10 bases, leaving 10 bases between them. CDR3 loop: CASSQDAGLSPLHF. In DNA, the CDR3 is TGCGCCAGCAGCCAAGATGCGGGGTTGTCACCCCTCCACTTT.

This clone has just one count. The J gene is TRBJ2-7, the V gene TRBV5-1; 7 bases line up with TRBD2. This CDR3 comprises 14 residues. The germline V gene encodes CDR1 SGHRS and CDR2 YFSETQ. J gave up 6 bases and V 4 bases, and 10 bases lay outside the gene matches. The DNA of the CDR3 is TGCGCCAGCAGCCAGCTGGGAGGGAACCTCGAGCAGTACTTC. Translated, it gives CASSQLGGNLEQYF.

The genes are TRBV6-5 and TRBJ2-7; D is unclear. The CDR3 has 12 residues. V lost 11 bases and J lost 0, with 11 bases in between. The germline V gene encodes CDR1 MNHEY and CDR2 SVGAGI. CDR3 nucleotide sequence: TGTGCCGCCGCGAGAGACTCCTACGAGCAGTACTTC. It yields the protein CAAARDSYEQYF.

V and J are TRBV5-6 and TRBJ1-2; 7 bases align to TRBD1. Germline CDR1 and CDR2: SGHDT and YYEEEE. The CDR3 totals 14 residues. J gave up 0 bases and V 3 bases, and 2 bases lay outside the gene matches. The CDR3 bases are TGTGCCAGCAGCTGGGACAGTTCTAACTATGGCTACACCTTC. This codes for CASSWDSSNYGYTF.

CDR3 protein: CASSYFRDIEWQFF. As DNA, the CDR3 is TGTGCCAGCAGTTATTTCCGGGACATCGAATGGCAGTTCTTC. This chain uses TRBV6-2 or TRBV6-3 with TRBJ2-1; a possible D gene is TRBD1 (6 bases). Germline loops: CDR1 MNHEY, CDR2 SVGEGT. The CDR3 contains 14 residues. The germline V and J ends were trimmed by 3 bases and 12 bases, with 18 bases remaining between them.

The V and J genes are TRBV29-1 and TRBJ1-2; TRBD1 aligns across 11 bases. The germline gives CDR1 SQVTM, CDR2 ANQGSEA. Trimming took 5 bases from V and 4 from J; bases not matched to a gene: 3. This CDR3 region has 13 residues. DNA of the CDR3: TGCAGCGTTAGGGACAGGGGGGCCTATGGCTACACCTTC. This codes for CSVRDRGAYGYTF.

The V call is TRBV12-3 or TRBV12-4, the J call TRBJ2-1; D is uncertain. This CDR3 is built from 13 residues. The V gene lost 2 bases and the J gene lost 7 bases, with 9 bases spanning the gap. The DNA of the CDR3 is TGTGCCAGCAGTTTAAGAGGCGCGAATGAGCAGTTCTTC. Encoded protein: CASSLRGANEQFF.

The chain joins TRBV9 to TRBJ2-3; TRBD1 aligns across 8 bases. Looked up from germline, CDR1 is SGDLS and CDR2 is YYNGEE. The CDR3 is 16 amino acids. J was trimmed by 0 bases and V by 3 bases; bases with no gene match: 6. The CDR3 loop is CASSGDRGSSTDTQYF. The CDR3 nucleotides read TGTGCCAGCAGCGGAGACAGGGGAAGTAGCACAGATACGCAGTATTTT. Full variable domain (rest looked up from reference TRBV9 and TRBJ2-3): DSGVTQTPKHLITATGQRVTLRCSPRSGDLSVYWYQQSLDQGLQFLIQYYNGEERAKGNILERFSAQQFPDLHSELNLSSLELGDSALYFCASSGDRGSSTDTQYFGPGTRLTVL.

This clone was picked up one time. The genes are TRBV10-1 and TRBJ1-1; no clear D. V was cut by 0 bases and J by 4 bases, with 9 bases left in between. This CDR3 is built from 14 residues. CDR1 is WNHNN, CDR2 SYGVQD, per germline (reference sequence). The CDR3 DNA reads as TGCGCCAGCAGTGAGTCGGACTTGGGCACTGAAGCTTTCTTT. This encodes CASSESDLGTEAFF.

This chain uses TRBV28 with TRBJ2-7; 7 bases line up with TRBD1. The CDR3 is 13 amino acids. The germline V gene has CDR1 MDHEN and CDR2 SYDVKM. V was clipped by 5 bases and J by 1 base; unmatched bases: 2. CDR3 amino acids: CASSPTGSYEQYV. The DNA of the CDR3 is TGTGCCAGCAGTCCGACAGGGTCCTACGAGCAGTACGTC.

The V and J genes are TRBV18 and TRBJ1-4; TRBD1 might be the D (5 bases). Germline V gene sequence: CDR1 KGHSH, CDR2 LQKENI. Trimming removed 3 bases from V and 2 bases from J, with 13 bases in between. The CDR3 extends over 16 amino acids. The CDR3 nucleotides read TGTGCCAGCTCACCCGTCTGGGGGGAGACTAATGAAAAACTGTTTTTT. Translating it yields CASSPVWGETNEKLFF. Variable domain in full (rest from reference TRBV18 and TRBJ1-4): NAGVMQNPRHLVRRRGQEARLRCSPMKGHSHVYWYRQLPEEGLKFMVYLQKENIIDESGMPKERFSAEFPKEGPSILRIQQVVRGDSAAYFCASSPVWGETNEKLFFGSGTQLSVL.

The CDR3 sequence: CASSRDRGTYEQYF. DNA of the CDR3: TGTGCCAGCAGCCGGGACAGGGGAACCTACGAGCAGTACTTC. This rearrangement joins TRBV5-4 to TRBJ2-7; 10 positions match TRBD1. Germline assignment: CDR1 SGHNT and CDR2 YYREEE (reference sequence). The trim removed 4 bases at V and 2 bases at J, leaving 3 bases unmatched. This CDR3 contains 14 residues.

The rearrangement links TRBV18 to TRBJ2-1; perhaps TRBD1 as D (6 bases). Per germline, CDR1 KGHSH and CDR2 LQKENI. V lost 1 base and J lost 0, with 10 bases in between. CDR3 size: 16 residues. CDR3 sequence: CASSPRGRSSYNEQFF. The CDR3 region has the DNA TGTGCCAGCTCACCACGGGGGCGGAGCTCCTACAATGAGCAGTTCTTC.

The chain links TRBV7-9 to TRBJ1-1, with D unresolved. This CDR3 spans 14 amino acids. V gave up 5 bases and J gave up 4 bases, with 14 bases separating them. Germline CDR1 is SEHNR and CDR2 is FQNEAQ (reference sequence). The CDR3 DNA reads TGTGCCAGCAGCCCTCCAGGATTCGGCACTGAAGCTTTCTTT. Protein sequence: CASSPPGFGTEAFF.

CDR3 protein: CASSLQGAEPETF. The CDR3 bases are TGTGCCAGCAGCTTACAGGGGGCGGAACCGGAGACCTTC. The V call is TRBV7-9, the J call TRBJ1-2; 8 bases line up with TRBD1. Germline CDR1 SEHNR, CDR2 FQNEAQ (reference sequence). CDR3 length: 13 amino acids. Trimming removed 2 bases from V and 14 bases from J; junction bases left unmatched: 10.

The CDR3 reads CATSGRDRGGAFF. The CDR3 DNA is TGTGCCACCAGCGGCCGGGACAGGGGTGGTGCTTTCTTT. The chain links TRBV15 to TRBJ1-1, with TRBD1 matching over 10 bases. Unmatched junction bases numbered 8, after V lost 5 bases and J lost 11 bases. CDR3 length: 13 residues. Looked up from germline, CDR1 is LNHNV and CDR2 is YYDKDF (reference sequence).